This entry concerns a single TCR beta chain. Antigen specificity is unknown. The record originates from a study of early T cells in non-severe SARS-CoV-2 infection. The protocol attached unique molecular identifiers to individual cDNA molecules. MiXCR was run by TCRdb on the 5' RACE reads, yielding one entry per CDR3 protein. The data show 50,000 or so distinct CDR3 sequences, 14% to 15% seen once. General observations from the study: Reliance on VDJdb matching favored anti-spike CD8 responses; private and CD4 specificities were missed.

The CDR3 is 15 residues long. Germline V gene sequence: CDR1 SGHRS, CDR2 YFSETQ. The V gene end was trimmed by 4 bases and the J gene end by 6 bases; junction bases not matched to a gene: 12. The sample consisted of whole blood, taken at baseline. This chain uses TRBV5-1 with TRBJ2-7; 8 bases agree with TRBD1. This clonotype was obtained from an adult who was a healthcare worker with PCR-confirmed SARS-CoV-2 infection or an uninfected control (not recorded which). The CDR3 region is CASSPDGTGGREQYF. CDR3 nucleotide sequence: TGCGCCAGCAGCCCGGACGGGACAGGTGGACGCGAGCAGTACTTC.